The 21 T cell receptor beta chains given below trace back to one sample, sequenced in a study of blood T cell repertoires in COVID-19. Assay: immunoSEQ multiplex PCR; the TCRdb copy retains only in-frame clones and omits some. This sample has tens of thousands of clones, with around 90% found just once. Sequencing was done on a sample of peripheral blood. Receptors were obtained from a woman older than 75 with acute or convalescent COVID-19.

V and J are TRBV27 and TRBJ2-1; 8 bases are a match to TRBD1. The CDR3 totals 13 residues. Germline CDR1 is MNHEY and CDR2 is SMNVEV (reference sequence). Losses at the gene ends were 7 bases for V and 10 bases for J; bases not matched to a gene: 9. CDR3 coding DNA: TGTGCCAGCATAGATGGGACAGGACGGGAGCAGTTCTTC. Amino acid sequence: CASIDGTGREQFF.

The genes are TRBV11-2 and TRBJ2-7; D is uncertain. Germline-derived CDR1 and CDR2 are SGHAT and FQNNGV. V shed 1 base and J shed 1 base, with 8 bases lying between them. The CDR3 is 14 residues long. The CDR3 is CASSLARSSYEQYF. CDR3 nucleotides: TGTGCCAGCAGCTTAGCCAGGTCTTCCTACGAGCAGTACTTC.

The V gene is TRBV15, the J gene TRBJ1-1, with D hard to call. The CDR3 totals 12 residues. V dropped 2 bases and J dropped 7 bases, with 8 bases sitting between them. From germline, CDR1 is LNHNV and CDR2 YYDKDF (reference sequence). CDR3 in amino acids: CATSRFSGEAFF. The CDR3 DNA follows: TGTGCCACCAGCAGATTCAGTGGTGAAGCTTTCTTT.

The gene calls are TRBV11-3 and TRBJ2-5; TRBD1 is a possible D gene (5 bases). V lost 5 bases and J lost 3, with 10 bases in between. The germline CDR1 and CDR2 sequences are SGHNT and YENEEA. CDR3 size: 13 residues. This CDR3 is CASSRRQKETQYF. CDR3 nucleotide sequence: TGTGCCAGCAGCCGCCGACAGAAAGAGACCCAGTACTTC. Full variable domain (rest looked up from reference TRBV11-3 and TRBJ2-5): EAGVVQSPRYKIIEKKQPVAFWCNPISGHNTLYWYLQNLGQGPELLIRYENEEAVDDSQLPKDRFSAERLKGVDSTLKIQPAELGDSAVYLCASSRRQKETQYFGPGTRLLVL.

This clone has just one count. V is TRBV2 and J is TRBJ1-1; possibly TRBD1 for D (5 bases). Germline values: CDR1 SNHLY, CDR2 FYNNEI. The V and J ends lost 2 bases and 1 base respectively, with 8 bases between them. This CDR3 region has 14 residues. For the CDR3, the DNA is TGTGCCAGCAGTGAACGGGGGAGGAACACTGAAGCTTTCTTT. This codes for CASSERGRNTEAFF.

The chain uses TRBV5-1 and TRBJ2-1; TRBD2 agrees at 9 bases. The CDR3 has 16 residues. J lost 4 bases, V lost 0 bases, and 5 bases had no gene match. Germline loops: CDR1 SGHRS, CDR2 YFSETQ. CDR3 protein: CASSLDPSGVYNEQFF. The CDR3 coding sequence is TGCGCCAGCAGCTTGGATCCTAGCGGGGTTTACAATGAGCAGTTCTTC.

V and J are TRBV30 and TRBJ1-6, with D tentatively TRBD1 (5 bases). CDR3 length: 14 amino acids. Trimming stripped 5 bases from V and 9 bases from J, with 17 bases between. Germline V gene data show CDR1 as GTSNPN and CDR2 as SVGIG (reference sequence). The CDR3 reads CAWGGRDFPSPLHF. The DNA for the CDR3 is TGTGCCTGGGGGGGACGGGACTTCCCTTCACCCCTCCACTTT.

The chain couples TRBV30 to TRBJ1-5; D remains unclear. The V end lost 4 bases, the J end lost 2 bases, and 9 bases lay between the germline ends. The CDR3 covers 13 residues. The germline V gene has CDR1 GTSNPN and CDR2 SVGIG (reference sequence). CDR3 sequence reads: CAWNPEGNQPQHF. CDR3 coding DNA: TGTGCCTGGAATCCAGAGGGCAATCAGCCCCAGCATTTT.

The V call is TRBV25-1, the J call TRBJ1-1, with 7 bases matching TRBD1. The trim removed 2 bases at V and 0 bases at J, leaving 3 bases unmatched. The CDR3 covers 15 residues. From germline, CDR1 is MGHDK and CDR2 SYGVNS. CDR3 region: CASSEPGTVNTEAFF. DNA for the CDR3: TGTGCCAGCAGTGAACCGGGGACAGTGAACACTGAAGCTTTCTTT. Looking up the rest from reference TRBV25-1 and TRBJ1-1 gives the full variable domain: EADIYQTPRYLVIGTGKKITLECSQTMGHDKMYWYQQDPGMELHLIHYSYGVNSTEKGDLSSESTVSRIRTEHFPLTLESARPSHTSQYLCASSEPGTVNTEAFFGQGTRLTVV.

This clone was seen a few times. CDR3 sequence reads: CASGLTGGRANTIYF. CDR3 sequence (DNA): TGTGCTAGTGGTTTGACAGGGGGCCGAGCAAACACCATATATTTT. The chain couples TRBV12-5 to TRBJ1-3; TRBD1 agrees at 9 bases. Trimming removed 2 bases from V and 6 bases from J; junction bases left unmatched: 5. The CDR3 loop spans 15 amino acids. Germline V gene lookup returns CDR1 LGHNT and CDR2 FRNRAP. The entire variable domain, with the rest obtained from reference TRBV12-5 and TRBJ1-3, is as follows: DARVTQTPRHKVTEMGQEVTMRCQPILGHNTVFWYRQTMMQGLELLAYFRNRAPLDDSGMPKDRFSAEMPDATLATLKIQPSEPRDSAVYFCASGLTGGRANTIYFGEGSWLTVV.

The CDR3 bases are TGTGCCAGCAGCGTAGGAGCCCCGACAGGGGACGCTCGGGGTACGCAGTATTTT. This encodes CASSVGAPTGDARGTQYF. The chain employs TRBV9 and TRBJ2-3, with 8 bases matching TRBD1. With V trimmed by 0 bases and J by 8 bases, 17 bases remained unmatched. Germline CDR1 and CDR2: SGDLS and YYNGEE. The CDR3 sequence is 18 residues long.

This sequence joins TRBV7-9 and TRBJ2-6; the D is unclear. V lost 5 bases to trimming and J lost 2 bases, with 10 bases between them. The CDR3 is made up of 15 amino acids. Germline loops: CDR1 SEHNR, CDR2 FQNEAQ (reference sequence). The CDR3 DNA reads TGTGCCAGCAGCCCCCCAGGCCCTGGGGCCAACGTCCTGACTTTC. Translating gives CASSPPGPGANVLTF.

The chain is built from TRBV2 and TRBJ2-7, with a tentative D call TRBD2 (7 bases). Looked up from germline, CDR1 is SNHLY and CDR2 is FYNNEI. V was cut by 8 bases and J by 4 bases, with 21 bases left in between. The CDR3 is 15 amino acids. The CDR3 reads CASGGSGGGLYEQYF. The DNA for the CDR3 is TGTGCCAGCGGCGGTAGTGGGGGGGGGCTGTACGAGCAGTACTTC.

The CDR3 DNA follows: TGTGCCAGCAGACAACACCCATTGGACAGGACCCTAAGGGGGAGAACCTACGAGCAGTACTTC. Translation: CASRQHPLDRTLRGRTYEQYF. The chain couples TRBV3-1 (or the pseudogene TRBV3-2) to TRBJ2-7; 7 bases are a match to TRBD1. The CDR3 totals 21 residues. Germline CDR1 and CDR2: LGHDT and YNNKEL (reference sequence). V lost 6 bases to trimming and J lost 2 bases; unmatched junction nucleotides: 28.

The chain couples TRBV6-1 to TRBJ1-6; maybe TRBD1 (6 bases). V dropped 0 bases and J dropped 0 bases, with 9 bases sitting between them. The germline gives CDR1 MNHNS, CDR2 SASEGT. The CDR3 is made up of 17 amino acids. CDR3 sequence: CASSEAQGSSYNSPLHF. The DNA of the CDR3 is TGTGCCAGCAGTGAAGCGCAGGGGAGCTCCTATAATTCACCCCTCCACTTT.

The genes are TRBV7-2 and TRBJ1-2; D gene ambiguous. CDR1 and CDR2 (germline): SGHTA, FQGNSA. V dropped 5 bases and J dropped 1 base, with 14 bases sitting between them. CDR3 length equals 15 residues. The chain's CDR3 is CASSPGRNLNYGYTF. The CDR3 DNA sequence: TGTGCCAGCAGCCCGGGTCGGAACCTTAACTATGGCTACACCTTC.

The chain has TRBV30 and TRBJ2-3; 10 bases line up with TRBD2. The V gene end was trimmed by 1 base and the J gene end by 2 bases; junction bases not matched to a gene: 12. Germline assignment: CDR1 GTSNPN and CDR2 SVGIG (reference sequence). This CDR3 is built from 18 residues. The CDR3 loop is CAWSEASGGPDYTDTQYF. In nucleotides, the CDR3 is TGTGCCTGGAGTGAGGCTAGCGGGGGCCCGGACTACACAGATACGCAGTATTTT.

J is TRBJ1-3 and V is TRBV3-1 (or the pseudogene TRBV3-2); D is perhaps TRBD1 (5 bases). The CDR3 runs to 16 residues. The ends were cut back, 0 bases at V and 4 bases at J, with 13 bases in the middle. Germline CDR1 LGHDT, CDR2 YNNKEL (reference sequence). CDR3 DNA: TGTGCCAGCAGCCAAGATTCAGGGCGCTACGGAAACACCATATATTTT. Residues: CASSQDSGRYGNTIYF.

The chain couples TRBV12-3 or TRBV12-4 to TRBJ2-2; D is perhaps TRBD2 (5 bases). Trimming left V 6 bases short and J 10 bases short, with 9 bases between. The CDR3 extends over 11 amino acids. The CDR3 sequence: CASSPAEELFF. The CDR3 DNA sequence: TGTGCCAGCAGCCCAGCGGAGGAGCTGTTTTTT.

This chain's CDR3 is CSGEGQATTEAFF. CDR3 DNA: TGCAGCGGGGAAGGACAGGCAACCACTGAAGCTTTCTTT. This chain links TRBV29-1 with TRBJ1-1; TRBD1 agrees at 7 bases. The CDR3 totals 13 residues. Losses at the gene ends were 7 bases for V and 4 bases for J; bases not matched to a gene: 9. Germline assignment: CDR1 SQVTM and CDR2 ANQGSEA.

The V gene is TRBV19, the J gene TRBJ1-2; D remains unclear. Trimming took 9 bases from V and 4 from J, leaving 12 bases between them. CDR3 size: 12 residues. Per germline, CDR1 LNHDA and CDR2 SQIVND (reference sequence). The CDR3 region is CASRKWAYGYTF. The CDR3 nucleotides read TGTGCCAGCCGGAAGTGGGCCTATGGCTACACCTTC.